This T cell receptor beta chain came from a study of vaccination effects on CD4 cells after COVID-19. Concerning this clone itself: The target antigen is unknown.

Trimming at V came to 4 bases and at J to 5 bases, leaving 1 base not matched to a gene. From germline, CDR1 is SGHDT and CDR2 YYEEEE. This CDR3 region has 13 residues. With the ViraFEST assay, the study expanded antigen-specific CD4+ T cells using viral peptide pools, then sequenced them. The culture ran for 10 days before CD4+ T cells were isolated. Testing of the vaccine recipients showed negative nucleocapsid antibodies and no prior SARS-CoV-2 infection. Method: immunoSEQ multiplex PCR; TCRdb's copy keeps in-frame clones and lacks some. The sample includes 20,000 to 25,000 clones, around 72% of them seen just once.

V and J are TRBV5-6 and TRBJ2-1; TRBD2 matches 9 bases. The starting material was CD4+ T cells from PBMCs cultured with HCoV-229E spike peptides, obtained before COVID-19 vaccination. This sequence was found in a human donor who received a COVID-19 vaccine. In DNA, the CDR3 is TGTGCCAGCAGCCTAGCGGGGAACAATGAGCAGTTCTTC. Translated, it gives CASSLAGNNEQFF.